These T cell receptor beta chains were read from a single sample in a study of blood T cells in healthy people across ages. TCRdb re-analysed the 5' RACE reads in MiXCR, keeping a single row per CDR3 protein. The table lists about 1 million distinct CDR3 sequences, 40% to 50% of them singletons. Material for sequencing was blood. Receptor source: a woman aged 55-69 years in good health. CDR3s include the opening cysteine and the closing phenylalanine or tryptophan. D genes are given only for firm matches. Some rows have no size entry. The others give once, few or many, or a class for an expanded clone.

D,size,J,V,CDR3,DNA
.,few,TRBJ2-7,TRBV25-1,CASSEPGGAYEQYF,TGTGCCAGCAGTGAACCAGGGGGGGCGTACGAGCAGTACTTC
TRBD2,few,TRBJ2-1,TRBV4-1,CASSQDRLAGTYNEQFF,TGCGCCAGCAGCCAAGACCGGCTAGCGGGAACCTACAATGAGCAGTTCTTC
.,few,TRBJ2-3,TRBV6-5,CASSYRGDTDTQYF,TGTGCCAGCAGTTACCGGGGAGACACAGATACGCAGTATTTT
.,.,TRBJ2-7,TRBV12-3/TRBV12-4,CASSLVQDYEQYF,TGTGCCAGCAGTTTAGTCCAGGACTACGAGCAGTACTTC
.,few,TRBJ2-1,TRBV20-1,CSARGLGVDNEQFF,TGCAGTGCTAGAGGTCTGGGTGTAGACAATGAGCAGTTCTTC
.,.,TRBJ2-7,TRBV24-1,CATSDPSDEQYF,TGTGCCACTTCGGATCCGAGCGACGAGCAGTACTTC
TRBD1,.,TRBJ1-1,TRBV7-3,CASSIKQGTEAFF,TGTGCCAGCAGCATTAAACAGGGGACTGAAGCTTTCTTT
.,.,TRBJ2-3,TRBV20-1,CSASRLGPSIDTQYF,TGCAGTGCTTCAAGACTAGGCCCGTCCATAGATACGCAGTATTTT
TRBD1,few,TRBJ1-4,TRBV29-1,CSVQGTATNEKLFF,TGCAGCGTGCAAGGGACAGCAACTAATGAAAAACTGTTTTTT
.,.,TRBJ1-5,TRBV12-3/TRBV12-4,CASSYQGRNQPQHF,TGTGCCAGCAGTTACCAGGGCCGGAATCAGCCCCAGCATTTT
.,.,TRBJ2-4,TRBV5-1,CASSFWASPKEQYF,TGCGCCAGCAGCTTCTGGGCTAGCCCGAAGGAGCAGTACTTC
.,few,TRBJ2-5,TRBV6-6,CASSDRLAETQYF,TGTGCCAGCAGTGACCGGCTAGCGGAGACCCAGTACTTC
TRBD2,.,TRBJ2-3,TRBV20-1,CSGLAGVGTDTQYF,TGCAGCGGACTAGCGGGAGTCGGCACAGATACGCAGTATTTT
.,few,TRBJ2-5,TRBV4-1,CASSQEEPGTLQETQYF,TGCGCCAGCAGCCAAGAAGAACCCGGGACTCTCCAAGAGACCCAGTACTTC
TRBD1,few,TRBJ1-2,TRBV6-6,CASSSGQEGYYGYTF,TGTGCCAGCAGTTCAGGACAGGAGGGTTACTATGGCTACACCTTC
.,.,TRBJ2-3,TRBV12-3/TRBV12-4,CASSLALGHPASTDTQYF,TGTGCCAGCAGTTTAGCTCTGGGACACCCCGCTAGCACAGATACGCAGTATTTT
.,.,TRBJ1-3,TRBV6-1,CASSVGRPGPTSGNTIYF,TGTGCCAGCAGTGTAGGGCGCCCGGGTCCTACCTCTGGAAACACCATATATTTT
TRBD2,.,TRBJ2-1,TRBV4-2,CASSQEGGTKTSGKYNEQFF,TGTGCCAGCAGCCAAGAGGGGGGGACAAAGACTAGCGGGAAATACAATGAGCAGTTCTTC
.,.,TRBJ2-1,TRBV25-1,CASSVSGTKRYNEQFF,TGTGCCAGCAGTGTATCCGGGACAAAGAGATACAATGAGCAGTTCTTC
TRBD1,.,TRBJ1-1,TRBV10-3,CAISAIDPRGNTETFF,TGTGCCATCAGTGCAATCGACCCCAGGGGGAACACTGAAACTTTCTTT
TRBD2,many,TRBJ2-1,TRBV7-3,CASSFLTIAGVGANEQFF,TGTGCCAGCAGCTTTTTGACGATAGCGGGAGTAGGGGCCAACGAGCAGTTCTTC
TRBD2,.,TRBJ2-1,TRBV5-1,CASSLGVAGGPRNEQFF,TGCGCCAGCAGCTTGGGCGTAGCGGGAGGGCCGCGGAATGAGCAGTTCTTC
TRBD1,.,TRBJ2-7,TRBV27,CASRGTGATYEQYF,TGTGCCAGCAGGGGGACAGGAGCAACCTACGAGCAGTACTTC
TRBD2,.,TRBJ2-1,TRBV6-2/TRBV6-3,CASSPPSLAGGPKFF,TGTGCCAGCAGTCCCCCGTCACTAGCGGGAGGGCCTAAGTTCTTC
TRBD2,.,TRBJ2-3,TRBV9,CASSVDPGGHTDTQYF,TGTGCCAGCAGCGTAGATCCGGGAGGGCACACAGATACGCAGTATTTT
TRBD2,.,TRBJ2-3,TRBV20-1,CSAITSGLTDTQYF,TGCAGTGCTATTACTAGCGGACTCACAGATACGCAGTATTTT
TRBD1,.,TRBJ1-2,TRBV20-1,CSPTVPDRVYGYTF,TGCAGTCCTACAGTCCCGGACAGGGTGTATGGCTACACCTTC
.,once,TRBJ2-1,TRBV27,CASSFSFQYNEQFF,TGTGCCAGCAGTTTTTCGTTCCAATACAATGAGCAGTTCTTC
.,.,TRBJ2-5,TRBV23-1,CANPIGDFEETQYF,TGCGCCAACCCAATCGGGGACTTCGAAGAGACCCAGTACTTC
TRBD2,.,TRBJ2-4,TRBV20-1,CSARGPGTRAYIQYF,TGCAGTGCTAGAGGGCCCGGGACTAGGGCCTACATTCAGTACTTC
.,.,TRBJ2-2,TRBV5-1,CASSLRLATTGELFF,TGCGCCAGCAGCTTGCGCTTAGCGACCACCGGGGAGCTGTTTTTT
TRBD1,.,TRBJ1-6,TRBV2,CASSLNGQGTGSPLHF,TGTGCCAGCAGCCTAAACGGACAGGGAACCGGTTCACCCCTCCACTTT
TRBD1,few,TRBJ2-5,TRBV12-3/TRBV12-4,CASSSTGLRETQYF,TGTGCCAGCAGTTCGACAGGGTTAAGGGAGACCCAGTACTTC
TRBD2,.,TRBJ2-1,TRBV29-1,CSVMGTSGSPYNEQFF,TGCAGCGTGATGGGGACTAGCGGGAGCCCCTACAATGAGCAGTTCTTC
.,many,TRBJ2-7,TRBV15,CATSIRDGTYEQYF,TGTGCCACCAGTATCCGGGACGGTACCTACGAGCAGTACTTC
TRBD2,few,TRBJ2-7,TRBV2,CASGGEASGRYEQYF,TGTGCCAGCGGCGGGGAGGCTAGCGGGAGATACGAGCAGTACTTC
TRBD2,few,TRBJ2-1,TRBV29-1,CSGEGAGGTYNEQFF,TGCAGCGGCGAGGGAGCGGGAGGAACCTACAATGAGCAGTTCTTC
.,.,TRBJ1-5,TRBV6-1,CASSEDGLNQPQHF,TGTGCCAGCAGTGAAGACGGATTAAATCAGCCCCAGCATTTT
TRBD2,.,TRBJ2-5,TRBV11-2,CASSLNGGELEETQYF,TGTGCCAGCAGCCTAAACGGGGGGGAGCTCGAAGAGACCCAGTACTTC